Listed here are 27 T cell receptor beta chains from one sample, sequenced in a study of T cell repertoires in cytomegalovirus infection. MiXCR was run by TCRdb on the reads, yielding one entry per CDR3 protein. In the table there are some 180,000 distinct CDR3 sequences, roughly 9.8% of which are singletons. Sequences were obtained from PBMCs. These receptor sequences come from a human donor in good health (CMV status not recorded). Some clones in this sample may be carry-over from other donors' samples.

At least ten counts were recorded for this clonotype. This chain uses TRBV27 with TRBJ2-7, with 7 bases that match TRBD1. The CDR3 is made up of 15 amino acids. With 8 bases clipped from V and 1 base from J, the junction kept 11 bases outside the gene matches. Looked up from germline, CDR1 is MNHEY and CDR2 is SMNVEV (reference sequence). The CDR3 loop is CASAYGTALSYEQYF. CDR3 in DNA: TGTGCCAGCGCGTACGGGACAGCCCTTTCCTACGAGCAGTACTTC.

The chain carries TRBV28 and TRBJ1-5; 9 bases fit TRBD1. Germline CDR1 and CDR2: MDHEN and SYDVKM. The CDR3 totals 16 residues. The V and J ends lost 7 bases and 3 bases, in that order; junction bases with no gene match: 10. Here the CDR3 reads CASIPGRTGVNQPQHF. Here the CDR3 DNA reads TGTGCCAGCATTCCAGGGCGGACAGGGGTCAATCAGCCCCAGCATTTT.

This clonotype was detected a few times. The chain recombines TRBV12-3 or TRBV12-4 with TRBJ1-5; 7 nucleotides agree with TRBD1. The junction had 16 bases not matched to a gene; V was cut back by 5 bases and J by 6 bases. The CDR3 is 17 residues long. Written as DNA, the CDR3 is TGTGCCAGCAGTCCACGCCGACAGGGAGGACCGGGTCAGCCCCAGCATTTT. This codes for CASSPRRQGGPGQPQHF.

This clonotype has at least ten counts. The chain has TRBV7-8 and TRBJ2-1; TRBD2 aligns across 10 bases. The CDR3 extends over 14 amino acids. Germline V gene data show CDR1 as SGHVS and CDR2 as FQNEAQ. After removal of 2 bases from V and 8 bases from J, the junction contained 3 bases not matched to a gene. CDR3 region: CASSLSLAGDEQFF. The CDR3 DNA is TGTGCCAGCAGCTTAAGCCTAGCGGGAGATGAGCAGTTCTTC.

The CDR3 spells CASSLEAGPSYEQYF. The CDR3 nucleotides are TGTGCCAGCAGCTTAGAGGCGGGGCCCTCCTACGAGCAGTACTTC. V and J are TRBV7-2 and TRBJ2-7; D is perhaps TRBD2 (6 bases). With 1 base removed from V and 0 bases from J, the gap between germline ends came to 10 bases. Germline loops: CDR1 SGHTA, CDR2 FQGNSA. This CDR3 comprises 15 residues.

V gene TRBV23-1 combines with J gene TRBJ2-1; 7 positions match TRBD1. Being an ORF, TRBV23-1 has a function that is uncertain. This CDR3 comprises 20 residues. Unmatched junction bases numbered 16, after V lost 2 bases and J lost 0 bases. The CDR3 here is CASSQPTPTQQGSSYNEQFF. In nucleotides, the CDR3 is TGCGCCAGCAGTCAACCAACGCCAACACAACAGGGGAGCTCCTACAATGAGCAGTTCTTC.

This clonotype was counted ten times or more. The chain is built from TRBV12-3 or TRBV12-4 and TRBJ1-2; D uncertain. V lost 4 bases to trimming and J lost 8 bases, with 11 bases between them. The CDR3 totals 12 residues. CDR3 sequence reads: CASSSESGGYTF. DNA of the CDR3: TGTGCCAGCAGTTCCGAGTCGGGCGGCTACACCTTC.

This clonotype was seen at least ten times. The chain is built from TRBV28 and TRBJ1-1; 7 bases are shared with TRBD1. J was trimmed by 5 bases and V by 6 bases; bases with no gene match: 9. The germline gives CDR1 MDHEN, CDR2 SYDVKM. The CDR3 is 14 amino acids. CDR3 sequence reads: CASSSPGGWTEAFF. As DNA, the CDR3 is TGTGCCAGCAGCTCCCCAGGGGGATGGACTGAAGCTTTCTTT.

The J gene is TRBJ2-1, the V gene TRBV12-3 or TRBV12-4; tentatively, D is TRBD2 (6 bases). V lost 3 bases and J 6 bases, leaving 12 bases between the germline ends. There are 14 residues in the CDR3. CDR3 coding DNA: TGTGCCAGCAGTTTGGGGCTTAGCGGCAATGAGCAGTTCTTC. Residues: CASSLGLSGNEQFF.

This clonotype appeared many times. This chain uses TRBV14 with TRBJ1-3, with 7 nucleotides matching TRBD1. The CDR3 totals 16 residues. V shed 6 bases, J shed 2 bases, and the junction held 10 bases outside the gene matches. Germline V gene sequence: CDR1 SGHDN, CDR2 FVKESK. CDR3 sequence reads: CASSREIDRAGNTIYF. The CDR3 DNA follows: TGTGCCAGCAGTCGAGAGATTGACAGGGCTGGAAACACCATATATTTT.

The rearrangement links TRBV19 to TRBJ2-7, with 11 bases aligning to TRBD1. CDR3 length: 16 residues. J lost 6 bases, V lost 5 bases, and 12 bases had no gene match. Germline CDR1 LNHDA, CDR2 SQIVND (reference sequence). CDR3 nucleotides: TGTGCCAGTAGTTCGAGACCGGGACAGGGGGTTCGCGAGCAGTACTTC. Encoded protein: CASSSRPGQGVREQYF.

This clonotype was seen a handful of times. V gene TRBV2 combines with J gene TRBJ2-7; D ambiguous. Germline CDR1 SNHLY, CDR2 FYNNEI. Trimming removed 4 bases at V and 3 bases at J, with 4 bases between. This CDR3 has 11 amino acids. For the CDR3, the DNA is TGTGCCAGCAGTGCCAACTACGAGCAGTACTTC. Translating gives CASSANYEQYF.

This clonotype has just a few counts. CDR3 nucleotides: TGTGCCAGCTCACCACCGAGACCGCTGCTAAACACTGAAGCTTTCTTT. Protein: CASSPPRPLLNTEAFF. The rearrangement uses TRBV18 and TRBJ1-1; D gene ambiguous. In germline, CDR1 is KGHSH, CDR2 LQKENI. The CDR3 is 16 residues long. V lost 0 bases, J lost 2 bases, and 13 bases lay in between.

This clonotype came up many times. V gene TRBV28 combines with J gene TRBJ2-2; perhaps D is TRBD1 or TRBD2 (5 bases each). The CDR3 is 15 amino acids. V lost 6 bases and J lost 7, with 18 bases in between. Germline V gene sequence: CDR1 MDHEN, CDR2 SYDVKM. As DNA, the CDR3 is TGTGCCAGCAGCCCAGGGACGGCCCGGGGCGGGGAGCTGTTTTTT. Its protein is CASSPGTARGGELFF.

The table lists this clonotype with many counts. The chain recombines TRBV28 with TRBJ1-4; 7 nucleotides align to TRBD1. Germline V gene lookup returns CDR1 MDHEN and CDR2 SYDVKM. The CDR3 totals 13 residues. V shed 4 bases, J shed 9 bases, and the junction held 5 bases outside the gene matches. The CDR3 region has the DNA TGTGCCAGCAGTTCCGGGGACAGAAAAAAACTGTTTTTT. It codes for CASSSGDRKKLFF.

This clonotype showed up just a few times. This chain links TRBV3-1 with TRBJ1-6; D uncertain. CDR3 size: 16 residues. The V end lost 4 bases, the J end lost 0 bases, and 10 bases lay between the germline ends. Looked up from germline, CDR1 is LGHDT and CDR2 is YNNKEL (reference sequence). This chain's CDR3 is CASSRSLSSYNSPLHF. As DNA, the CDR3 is TGTGCCAGCAGCCGAAGTTTAAGCTCCTATAATTCACCCCTCCACTTT. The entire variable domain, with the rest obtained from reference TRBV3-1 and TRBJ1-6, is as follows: DTAVSQTPKYLVTQMGNDKSIKCEQNLGHDTMYWYKQDSKKFLKIMFSYNNKELIINETVPNRFSPKSPDKAHLNLHINSLELGDSAVYFCASSRSLSSYNSPLHFGNGTRLTVT.

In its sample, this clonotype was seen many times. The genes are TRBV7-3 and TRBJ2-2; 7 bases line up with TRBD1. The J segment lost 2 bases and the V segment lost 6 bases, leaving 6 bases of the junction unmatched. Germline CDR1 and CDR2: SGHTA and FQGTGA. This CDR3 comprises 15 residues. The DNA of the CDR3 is TGTGCCAGCAGGGGGACAGTTTCCAACACCGGGGAGCTGTTTTTT. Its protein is CASRGTVSNTGELFF.

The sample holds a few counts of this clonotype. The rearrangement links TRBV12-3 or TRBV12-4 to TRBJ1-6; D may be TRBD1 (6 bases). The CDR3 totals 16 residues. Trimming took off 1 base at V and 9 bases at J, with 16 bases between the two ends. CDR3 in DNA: TGTGCCAGCAGTTTAGGGGGACCGGGGGCACCTTCACCCCTCCACTTT. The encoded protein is CASSLGGPGAPSPLHF.

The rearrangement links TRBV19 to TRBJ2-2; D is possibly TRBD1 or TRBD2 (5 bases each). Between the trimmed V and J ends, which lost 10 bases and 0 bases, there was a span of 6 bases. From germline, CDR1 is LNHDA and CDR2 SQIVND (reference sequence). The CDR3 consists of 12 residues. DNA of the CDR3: TGTGCCATGGGGGCGAACACCGGGGAGCTGTTTTTT. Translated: CAMGANTGELFF.

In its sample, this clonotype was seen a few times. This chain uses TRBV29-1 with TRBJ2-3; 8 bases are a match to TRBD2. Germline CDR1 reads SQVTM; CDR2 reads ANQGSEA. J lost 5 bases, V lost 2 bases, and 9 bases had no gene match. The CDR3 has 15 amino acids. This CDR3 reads CSVEINGRAGDTQYF. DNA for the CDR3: TGCAGCGTTGAAATCAACGGGAGGGCCGGAGATACGCAGTATTTT.

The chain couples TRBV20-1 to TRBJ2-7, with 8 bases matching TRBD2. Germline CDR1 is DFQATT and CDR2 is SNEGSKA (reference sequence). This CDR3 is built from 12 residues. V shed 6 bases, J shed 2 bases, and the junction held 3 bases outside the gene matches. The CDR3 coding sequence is TGCAGTGCGCCAGCGGGAGCCTACGAGCAGTACTTC. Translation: CSAPAGAYEQYF.

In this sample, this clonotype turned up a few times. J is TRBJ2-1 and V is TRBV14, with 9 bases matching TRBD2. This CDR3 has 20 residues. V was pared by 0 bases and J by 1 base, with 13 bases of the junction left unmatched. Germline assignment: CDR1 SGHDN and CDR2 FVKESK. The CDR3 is CASSQEGGAAGGFSYNEQFF. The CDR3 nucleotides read TGTGCCAGCAGCCAAGAAGGAGGAGCGGCGGGGGGGTTTTCCTACAATGAGCAGTTCTTC.

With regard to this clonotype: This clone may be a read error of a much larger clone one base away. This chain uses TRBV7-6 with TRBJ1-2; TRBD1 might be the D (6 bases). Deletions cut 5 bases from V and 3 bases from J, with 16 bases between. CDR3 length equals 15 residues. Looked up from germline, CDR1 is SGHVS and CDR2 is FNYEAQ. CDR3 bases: TGTGCCAGCAGCCCTCCGGTACAGGGACACTATGGCTACACCTTC. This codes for CASSPPVQGHYGYTF. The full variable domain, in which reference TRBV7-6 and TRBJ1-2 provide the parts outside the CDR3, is GAGVSQSPRYKVTKRGQDVALRCDPISGHVSLYWYRQALGQGPEFLTYFNYEAQQDKSGLPNDRFSAERPEGSISTLTIQRTEQRDSAMYRCASSPPVQGHYGYTFGSGTRLTVV.

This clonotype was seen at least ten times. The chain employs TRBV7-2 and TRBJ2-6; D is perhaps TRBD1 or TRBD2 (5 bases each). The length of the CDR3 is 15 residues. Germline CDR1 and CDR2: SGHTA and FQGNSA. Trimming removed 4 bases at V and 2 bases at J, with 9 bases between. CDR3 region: CASSYGGTGANVLTF. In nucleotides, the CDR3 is TGTGCCAGCAGCTATGGGGGTACTGGGGCCAACGTCCTGACTTTC.

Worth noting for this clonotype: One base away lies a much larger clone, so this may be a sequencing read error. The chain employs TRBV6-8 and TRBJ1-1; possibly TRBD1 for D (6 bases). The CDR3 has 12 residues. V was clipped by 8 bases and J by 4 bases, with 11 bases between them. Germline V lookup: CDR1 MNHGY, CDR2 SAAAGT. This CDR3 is CASGRDTTEAFF. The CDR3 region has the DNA TGTGCCAGCGGACGGGACACCACTGAAGCTTTCTTT.

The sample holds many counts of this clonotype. CDR3 protein: CASTAGYGYTF. The CDR3 DNA reads TGTGCCAGCACTGCAGGCTATGGCTACACCTTC. The chain recombines TRBV11-2 with TRBJ1-2; D not resolved. V shed 7 bases and J shed 4 bases, with 7 bases lying between them. CDR1 SGHAT and CDR2 FQNNGV come from the germline V gene. This CDR3 has 11 residues.

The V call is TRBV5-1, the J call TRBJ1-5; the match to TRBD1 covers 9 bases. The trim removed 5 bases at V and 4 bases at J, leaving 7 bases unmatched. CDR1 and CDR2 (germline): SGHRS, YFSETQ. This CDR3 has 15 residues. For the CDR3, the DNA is TGCGCCAGCAGTTATGGACAGGGGTTGAATCAGCCCCAGCATTTT. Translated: CASSYGQGLNQPQHF.